A single sample gave rise to the 25 T cell receptor beta chains below, sequenced in a study of T cell responses to AZD1222 COVID-19 vaccine. Profiled with immunoSEQ multiplex PCR; TCRdb holds only in-frame clones, not every one. The profile covers some 150,000 clones, with about 93% appearing a single time and roughly 9% taken by the ten largest. Sequenced here: peripheral blood, sampled on day 0 of AZD1222 vaccination. All receptors come from an adult in good health.

This sequence joins TRBV5-4 and TRBJ1-6, with D hard to call. CDR1 is SGHNT and CDR2 is YYREEE in the germline V gene (reference sequence). Trimming pared 0 bases from V and 3 bases from J, leaving 7 bases between. The CDR3 spans 15 residues. CDR3 protein: CASSLDGLYNSPLHF. CDR3 DNA sequence: TGTGCCAGCAGCTTGGACGGCCTCTATAATTCACCCCTCCACTTT.

This clone was counted between two and nine times. V is TRBV3-1 (or the pseudogene TRBV3-2) and J is TRBJ2-7; 8 bases agree with TRBD2. This CDR3 comprises 17 residues. Unmatched junction bases numbered 9, after V lost 0 bases and J lost 2 bases. Germline loops: CDR1 LGHDT, CDR2 YNNKEL (reference sequence). CDR3 DNA sequence: TGTGCCAGCAGCCAAGATTCGCTAGCGGGCTATACCTACGAGCAGTACTTC. This codes for CASSQDSLAGYTYEQYF.

This chain connects TRBV6-6 to TRBJ2-2; D is unclear. CDR1 and CDR2 (germline): MNHNY, SVGAGI (reference sequence). There are 13 residues in the CDR3. Trimming shortened V by 3 bases and J by 5 bases, and 7 bases separated the two germline ends. Here the CDR3 reads CASSYIKTGELFF. CDR3 bases: TGTGCCAGCAGTTATATAAAAACCGGGGAGCTGTTTTTT.

The genes are TRBV9 and TRBJ2-3, with 8 nucleotides matching TRBD1. Losses at the gene ends were 3 bases for V and 2 bases for J; bases not matched to a gene: 5. This CDR3 contains 15 residues. Germline V CDR1 and CDR2: SGDLS, YYNGEE. CDR3 sequence: CASSAQGAYTDTQYF. The CDR3, as DNA: TGTGCCAGCAGCGCCCAGGGGGCCTACACAGATACGCAGTATTTT.

The rearrangement uses TRBV5-1 and TRBJ2-2, with D maybe TRBD1 (5 bases). V was clipped by 0 bases and J by 7 bases, with 13 bases between them. The CDR3 is 15 residues long. The germline V gene has CDR1 SGHRS and CDR2 YFSETQ. As DNA, the CDR3 is TGCGCCAGCAGCTTGGCGCAGGGATTTAACGGGGAGCTGTTTTTT. Translating it yields CASSLAQGFNGELFF.

This chain links TRBV6-5 with TRBJ1-1, with a weak D call TRBD1 (5 bases). The CDR3 is 14 residues long. Germline assignment: CDR1 MNHEY and CDR2 SVGAGI. Trimming shortened V by 5 bases and J by 2 bases, and 12 bases separated the two germline ends. CDR3 sequence (DNA): TGTGCCAGCAGTCTTCGGGGGTTTAACACTGAAGCTTTCTTT. Encoded protein: CASSLRGFNTEAFF.

This sequence joins TRBV3-1 (or the pseudogene TRBV3-2) and TRBJ2-7; D is undetermined. CDR3 length: 15 amino acids. From germline, CDR1 is LGHDT and CDR2 YNNKEL (reference sequence). V lost 1 base, J lost 6 bases, and 16 bases lay in between. The CDR3: CASSQAPDTPLEQYF. The CDR3 region has the DNA TGTGCCAGCAGCCAAGCCCCTGATACCCCTCTCGAGCAGTACTTC.

Here the CDR3 DNA reads TGTGCCAGCAAGAGTCTGGGGGTTTTCAATCAGCCCCAGCATTTT. This codes for CASKSLGVFNQPQHF. The V gene is TRBV19, the J gene TRBJ1-5, with a possible D match to TRBD1 (5 bases). This CDR3 is built from 15 residues. Germline values: CDR1 LNHDA, CDR2 SQIVND (reference sequence). Trimming took off 9 bases at V and 3 bases at J, with 18 bases between the two ends. The entire variable domain, with the rest obtained from reference TRBV19 and TRBJ1-5, is as follows: DGGITQSPKYLFRKEGQNVTLSCEQNLNHDAMYWYRQDPGQGLRLIYYSQIVNDFQKGDIAEGYSVSREKKESFPLTVTSAQKNPTAFYLCASKSLGVFNQPQHFGDGTRLSIL.

J is TRBJ1-5 and V is TRBV15; D gene ambiguous. The germline V and J ends were trimmed by 5 bases and 3 bases, with 11 bases remaining between them. The CDR3 loop spans 14 amino acids. CDR1 LNHNV and CDR2 YYDKDF come from the germline V gene (reference sequence). CDR3 DNA sequence: TGTGCCACCAGCCCCCCGGGGAACAATCAGCCCCAGCATTTT. Residues: CATSPPGNNQPQHF.

The V and J genes are TRBV15 and TRBJ1-6, with 9 bases lining up with TRBD1. The CDR3 totals 17 residues. Germline-derived CDR1 and CDR2 are LNHNV and YYDKDF (reference sequence). V shed 5 bases and J 7 bases; nucleotides not matched to a gene: 12. The CDR3, as DNA: TGTGCCACCAGCCCCCAAGTCCCGGGACAGGGCAATTCACCCCTCCACTTT. Translated: CATSPQVPGQGNSPLHF.

The chain recombines TRBV4-1 with TRBJ1-4; TRBD1 is a possible D gene (5 bases). The CDR3 is made up of 15 amino acids. Germline CDR1 and CDR2: MGHRA and YSYEKL. Trimming shortened V by 2 bases and J by 8 bases, and 15 bases separated the two germline ends. CDR3 in amino acids: CASSQPRQSKEKLFF. DNA of the CDR3: TGCGCCAGCAGCCAACCCAGACAGTCCAAGGAAAAACTGTTTTTT.

The chain recombines TRBV9 with TRBJ1-1; no clear D gene. Germline V gene data show CDR1 as SGDLS and CDR2 as YYNGEE. The V gene lost 4 bases and the J gene lost 3 bases, with 13 bases spanning the gap. This CDR3 is 14 amino acids long. CDR3 sequence (DNA): TGTGCCAGCAGCCCGGGGTCCCAGTACACTGAAGCTTTCTTT. Translated, it gives CASSPGSQYTEAFF.

This clone has a handful of counts. The rearrangement joins TRBV20-1 to TRBJ2-7; D gene ambiguous. V was clipped by 3 bases and J by 4 bases, with 10 bases between them. CDR3 length: 12 amino acids. Germline CDR1 reads DFQATT; CDR2 reads SNEGSKA (reference sequence). The CDR3 region has the DNA TGCAGTGCTAGTGACCGGAGTTACGAGCAGTACTTC. This sequence encodes CSASDRSYEQYF.

This clone was picked up one time. The chain links TRBV7-9 to TRBJ1-2; TRBD1 matches 11 bases. The CDR3 spans 18 residues. V lost 5 bases, J lost 6 bases, and 17 bases stayed unmatched. In germline, CDR1 is SEHNR, CDR2 FQNEAQ (reference sequence). This CDR3 is CASSKRRDRGNVQDGYTF. The CDR3 DNA is TGTGCCAGCAGCAAGCGCCGGGACAGGGGGAACGTTCAGGATGGCTACACCTTC.

In regard to this clone: Other DNA sequences in this sample translate to the same CDR3. This chain links TRBV4-1 with TRBJ2-1; D not resolved. The CDR3 has 11 residues. Trimming stripped 2 bases from V and 8 bases from J, with 4 bases between. Germline V gene lookup returns CDR1 MGHRA and CDR2 YSYEKL. CDR3 residues: CASSQRDEQFF. The DNA for the CDR3 is TGCGCCAGCAGCCAACGGGATGAGCAGTTCTTC.

This rearrangement joins TRBV7-3 to TRBJ2-3; no clear D gene. Germline CDR1 is SGHTA and CDR2 is FQGTGA. This CDR3 contains 13 residues. Trimming left V 4 bases short and J 5 bases short, with 10 bases between. The CDR3 loop reads CASSSVPRDTQYF. As DNA, the CDR3 is TGTGCCAGCAGCTCTGTCCCCCGAGATACGCAGTATTTT.

The CDR3 region has the DNA TGTGCCAGCAGCCCTTTAGGGGGGAATCAGCCCCAGCATTTT. Translation: CASSPLGGNQPQHF. The chain links TRBV6-6 to TRBJ1-5; D perhaps matches TRBD1 (6 bases). CDR1 and CDR2 (germline): MNHNY, SVGAGI (reference sequence). With 6 bases removed from V and 4 bases from J, the gap between germline ends came to 13 bases. The CDR3 runs 14 residues.

The V and J genes are TRBV6-6 and TRBJ1-1; a possible D gene is TRBD1 (6 bases). The CDR3 consists of 13 residues. The germline V and J ends were trimmed by 6 bases and 4 bases, with 12 bases remaining between them. Germline lookup yields CDR1 MNHNY and CDR2 SVGAGI (reference sequence). The CDR3 DNA is TGTGCCAGCAGCTCAGGGGTGATCACTGAAGCTTTCTTT. Protein product: CASSSGVITEAFF.

This rearrangement joins TRBV7-8 to TRBJ1-1, with 7 bases identical to TRBD1. The CDR3 covers 16 residues. The trim removed 5 bases at V and 5 bases at J, leaving 14 bases unmatched. Germline V lookup: CDR1 SGHVS, CDR2 FQNEAQ. The CDR3 is CASSPAGQVIRTEAFF. In nucleotides, the CDR3 is TGTGCCAGCAGCCCCGCCGGACAGGTAATAAGGACTGAAGCTTTCTTT.

CDR3 in DNA: TGTGCCAGCAGTTTATGGTCAGGGGTGAGGTCCTACGAGCAGTACTTC. Residues: CASSLWSGVRSYEQYF. This rearrangement joins TRBV28 to TRBJ2-7; perhaps TRBD1 as D (6 bases). Germline CDR1 and CDR2: MDHEN and SYDVKM. This CDR3 is built from 16 residues. V was shortened by 0 bases and J by 1 base, with 13 bases between the two germline ends.

V gene TRBV12-1 combines with J gene TRBJ2-7; the DNA was not used to check the table's D call, TRBD1. TRBV12-1 is tagged as a pseudogene. This CDR3 spans 16 amino acids. The CDR3, as DNA: TGTGCCAGCAGCTTTGTTGACTACGGGACACTCTACGAGCAGTACTTC. Its protein product is CASSFVDYGTLYEQYF.

The CDR3 DNA follows: TGTGCCAGCAGCTCCCCAGCCAAAAACATTCAGTACTTC. Translation gives CASSSPAKNIQYF. V usage is TRBV7-9 and J usage is TRBJ2-4; D is unclear. V gave up 4 bases and J gave up 0 bases, with 4 bases separating them. The length of the CDR3 is 13 residues. Looked up from germline, CDR1 is SEHNR and CDR2 is FQNEAQ (reference sequence).

The rearrangement uses TRBV19 and TRBJ2-5; D unclear. V was pared by 7 bases and J by 5 bases, with 8 bases between. CDR3 length equals 11 residues. Germline loops: CDR1 LNHDA, CDR2 SQIVND (reference sequence). The CDR3 coding sequence is TGTGCCAGTACTCTCGGGGAGACCCAGTACTTC. This translates into CASTLGETQYF.

This sequence joins TRBV11-3 and TRBJ1-1; a possible D gene is TRBD1 (5 bases). Trimming cost V 1 base and J 3 bases, with 18 bases left between them. This CDR3 has 17 amino acids. CDR1 is SGHNT and CDR2 is YENEEA in the germline V gene. The DNA of the CDR3 is TGTGCCAGCAGCTTAGCGGTGGGACCCCGGAGGGACACTGAAGCTTTCTTT. Translation gives CASSLAVGPRRDTEAFF.

This sequence joins TRBV7-2 and TRBJ1-5; D not resolved. Germline CDR1 and CDR2: SGHTA and FQGNSA. CDR3 length: 13 residues. Trimming pared 1 base from V and 8 bases from J, leaving 9 bases between. The CDR3 bases are TGTGCCAGCAGCTTAGGGTCTTACAAGCCCCAGCATTTT. This encodes CASSLGSYKPQHF. Supplemented by reference TRBV7-2 and TRBJ1-5, the full variable domain reads GAGVSQSPSNKVTEKGKDVELRCDPISGHTALYWYRQSLGQGLEFLIYFQGNSAPDKSGLPSDRFSAERTGGSVSTLTIQRTQQEDSAVYLCASSLGSYKPQHFGDGTRLSIL.